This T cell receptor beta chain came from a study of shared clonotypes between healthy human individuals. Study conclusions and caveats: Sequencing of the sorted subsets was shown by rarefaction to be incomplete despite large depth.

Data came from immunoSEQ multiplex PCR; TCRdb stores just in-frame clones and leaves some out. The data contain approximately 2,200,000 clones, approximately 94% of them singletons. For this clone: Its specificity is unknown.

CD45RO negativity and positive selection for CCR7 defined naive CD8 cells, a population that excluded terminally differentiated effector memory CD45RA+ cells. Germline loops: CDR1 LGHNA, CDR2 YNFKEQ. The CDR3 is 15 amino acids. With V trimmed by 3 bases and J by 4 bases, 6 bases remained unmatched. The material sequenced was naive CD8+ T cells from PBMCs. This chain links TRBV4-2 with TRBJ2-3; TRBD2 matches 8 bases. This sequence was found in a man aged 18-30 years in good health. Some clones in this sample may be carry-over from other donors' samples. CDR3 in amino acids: CASSQVAGFPDTQYF. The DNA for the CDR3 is TGTGCCAGCAGCCAGGTAGCGGGATTTCCAGATACGCAGTATTTT.